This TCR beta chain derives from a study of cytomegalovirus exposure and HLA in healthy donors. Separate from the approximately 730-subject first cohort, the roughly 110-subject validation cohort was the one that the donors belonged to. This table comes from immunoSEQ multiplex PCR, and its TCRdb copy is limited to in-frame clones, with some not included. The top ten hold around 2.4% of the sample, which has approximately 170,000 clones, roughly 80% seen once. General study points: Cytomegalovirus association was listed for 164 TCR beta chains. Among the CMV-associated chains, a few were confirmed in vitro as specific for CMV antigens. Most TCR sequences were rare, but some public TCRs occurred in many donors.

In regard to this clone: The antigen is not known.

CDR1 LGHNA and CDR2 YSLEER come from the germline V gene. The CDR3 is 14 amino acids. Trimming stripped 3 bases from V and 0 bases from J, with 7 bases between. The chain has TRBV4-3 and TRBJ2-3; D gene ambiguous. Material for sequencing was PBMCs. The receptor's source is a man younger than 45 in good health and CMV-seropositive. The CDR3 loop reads CASSHVQSTDTQYF. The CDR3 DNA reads TGCGCCAGCAGCCACGTCCAGAGCACAGATACGCAGTATTTT.